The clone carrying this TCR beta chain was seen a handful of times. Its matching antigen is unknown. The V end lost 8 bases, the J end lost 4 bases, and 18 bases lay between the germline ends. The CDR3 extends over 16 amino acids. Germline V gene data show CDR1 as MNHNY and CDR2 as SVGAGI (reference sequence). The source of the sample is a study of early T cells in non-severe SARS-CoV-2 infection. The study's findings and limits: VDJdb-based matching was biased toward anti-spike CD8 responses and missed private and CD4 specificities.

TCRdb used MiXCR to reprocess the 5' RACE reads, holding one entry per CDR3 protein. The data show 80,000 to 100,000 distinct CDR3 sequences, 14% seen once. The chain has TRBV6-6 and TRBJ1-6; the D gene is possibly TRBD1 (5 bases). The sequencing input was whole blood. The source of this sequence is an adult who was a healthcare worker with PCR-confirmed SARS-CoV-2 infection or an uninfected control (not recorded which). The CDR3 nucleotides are TGTGCCAGCTTTTATGGGGGAAACAGGTATAATTCACCCCTCCACTTT. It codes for CASFYGGNRYNSPLHF.